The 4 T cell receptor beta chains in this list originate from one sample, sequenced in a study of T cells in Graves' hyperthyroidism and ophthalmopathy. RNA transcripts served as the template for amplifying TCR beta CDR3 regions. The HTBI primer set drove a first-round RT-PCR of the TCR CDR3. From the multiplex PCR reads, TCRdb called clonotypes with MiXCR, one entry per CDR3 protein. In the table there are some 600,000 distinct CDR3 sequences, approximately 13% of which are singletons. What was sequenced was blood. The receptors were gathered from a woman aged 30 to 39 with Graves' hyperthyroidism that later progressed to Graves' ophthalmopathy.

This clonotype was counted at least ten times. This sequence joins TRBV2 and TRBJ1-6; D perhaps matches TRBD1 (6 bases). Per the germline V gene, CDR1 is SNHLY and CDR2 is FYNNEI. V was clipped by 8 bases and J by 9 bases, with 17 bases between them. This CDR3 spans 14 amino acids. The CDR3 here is CASGGQHSGSPLHF. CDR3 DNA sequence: TGTGCCAGCGGTGGACAGCATAGCGGTTCACCCCTCCACTTT.

The CDR3 loop reads CASSVKPGLDDPSWQYF. DNA for the CDR3: TGTGCCAGCAGCGTAAAACCGGGACTGGATGATCCAAGTTGGCAGTATTTT. V and J are TRBV9 and TRBJ2-3, with D possibly TRBD2 on 6 matching bases. Germline V lookup: CDR1 SGDLS, CDR2 YYNGEE. The V end lost 1 base, the J end lost 11 bases, and 26 bases lay between the germline ends. The CDR3 is made up of 17 amino acids. Using reference TRBV9 and TRBJ2-3 for the parts outside the CDR3, the full variable domain is DSGVTQTPKHLITATGQRVTLRCSPRSGDLSVYWYQQSLDQGLQFLIQYYNGEERAKGNILERFSAQQFPDLHSELNLSSLELGDSALYFCASSVKPGLDDPSWQYFGPGTRLTVL.

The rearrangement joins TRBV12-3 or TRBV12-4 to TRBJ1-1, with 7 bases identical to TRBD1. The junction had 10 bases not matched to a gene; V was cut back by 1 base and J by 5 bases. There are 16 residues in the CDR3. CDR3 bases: TGTGCCAGCAGTTTAGTTCCTGGACAGGCGGGTACTGAAGCTTTCTTT. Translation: CASSLVPGQAGTEAFF.

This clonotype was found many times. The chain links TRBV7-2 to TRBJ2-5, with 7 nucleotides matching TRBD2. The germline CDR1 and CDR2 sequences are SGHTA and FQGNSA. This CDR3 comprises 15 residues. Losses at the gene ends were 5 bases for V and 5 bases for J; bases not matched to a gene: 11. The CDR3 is CASSKTALGGETQYF. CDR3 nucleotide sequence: TGTGCCAGCAGCAAAACCGCCTTGGGGGGGGAGACCCAGTACTTC.